This TCR beta chain was recovered during a study of Ad26.COV2.S vaccination and SARS-CoV-2 variants. Study summary: Of the COV1001 trial arms, the Ad26.COV2.S arm included the donor.

Sequenced by immunoSEQ multiplex PCR; TCRdb stores in-frame clones only, minus some. The data show about 680,000 clones, about 89% seen once. Specified treatment: 19 received Ad26.COV2.S at low or high dose, single or two shots; about 5 received placebo; per-sample allocation not given. Sampling was done on day 63 after the first vaccine or placebo injection. An adult of 18-55 years in Boston served as donor. V was pared by 0 bases and J by 8 bases, with 10 bases between. This CDR3 has 13 amino acids. Germline V gives CDR1 SGHTA, CDR2 FQGNSA. The chain links TRBV7-2 to TRBJ1-1; D gene unclear. The TCR originated in a person aged 18-60 years who received the Ad26.COV2.S COVID-19 vaccine or a placebo. Sequenced here: peripheral blood, sampled in a trial of Ad26.COV2.S vaccine versus placebo. CDR3 residues: CASSLAVADEAFF. CDR3 in DNA: TGTGCCAGCAGCTTAGCGGTGGCAGACGAAGCTTTCTTT.